This passage covers 15 T cell receptor beta chains from one sample sequenced in a study of blood T cell repertoires in COVID-19. Only in-frame clones appear in the TCRdb table, and some are missing; sequencing was by immunoSEQ multiplex PCR. The table includes approximately 210,000 clones, around 90% detected once. The sequenced sample was PBMCs or T cells enriched from blood (not recorded which). Receptors originate from a woman aged 30 to 39 who had recovered from COVID-19.

This clone was counted a single time. CDR3 sequence reads: CAQGIGAGPGDEQFF. The CDR3 nucleotides are TGTGCCCAAGGGATTGGAGCGGGGCCAGGAGATGAGCAGTTCTTC. This rearrangement joins TRBV21-1 to TRBJ2-1; the table names TRBD2, a call not compared with the DNA. TRBV21-1 is a recognized pseudogene. This CDR3 is 15 amino acids long.

The chain recombines TRBV6-5 with TRBJ2-1; weak D call: TRBD1 (6 bases). The germline gives CDR1 MNHEY, CDR2 SVGAGI. V dropped 8 bases and J dropped 5 bases, with 10 bases sitting between them. This CDR3 comprises 12 residues. CDR3 amino acids: CASGQGNNEQFF. CDR3 DNA sequence: TGTGCCAGCGGTCAGGGGAACAATGAGCAGTTCTTC.

V is TRBV5-8 and J is TRBJ1-5; no firm D call. The CDR3 consists of 15 residues. The V gene's germline CDR1 is SGHTS and CDR2 YDEGEE. V dropped 0 bases and J dropped 0 bases, with 7 bases sitting between them. CDR3 coding DNA: TGTGCCAGCAGCTTGGCGTCGGGTAGCAATCAGCCCCAGCATTTT. Protein product: CASSLASGSNQPQHF.

V usage is TRBV19 and J usage is TRBJ2-1; 10 positions match TRBD1. Germline-derived CDR1 and CDR2 are LNHDA and SQIVND (reference sequence). The CDR3 has 13 residues. V dropped 8 bases and J dropped 10; count of bases not matched to a gene: 8. CDR3 nucleotide sequence: TGTGCCAGTGGACGACAGGGGGCTGGCGAGCAGTTCTTC. It specifies CASGRQGAGEQFF.

The chain couples TRBV11-2 to TRBJ1-2, with 11 nucleotides matching TRBD1. CDR1 SGHAT and CDR2 FQNNGV come from the germline V gene. V trimming: 1 base; J trimming: 2 bases; junction bases outside the gene matches: 3. This CDR3 contains 16 residues. The CDR3 coding sequence is TGTGCCAGCAGCTTAGGGACAGGGGGCGCAAACTATGGCTACACCTTC. Translating gives CASSLGTGGANYGYTF.

The chain carries TRBV7-2 and TRBJ1-1, with D tentatively TRBD1 (6 bases). From germline, CDR1 is SGHTA and CDR2 FQGNSA. The V end lost 5 bases, the J end lost 4 bases, and 11 bases lay between the germline ends. This CDR3 is built from 13 residues. The CDR3 coding sequence is TGTGCCAGCAGCCCACAGGGAGTCACTGAAGCTTTCTTT. Translation gives CASSPQGVTEAFF.

The chain combines TRBV29-1 with TRBJ1-4; tentatively, D is TRBD1 (6 bases). Trimming left V 6 bases short and J 10 bases short, with 12 bases between. The germline CDR1 and CDR2 sequences are SQVTM and ANQGSEA. There are 11 residues in the CDR3. The CDR3 sequence: CSVHRERKLFF. CDR3 coding DNA: TGCAGCGTCCACAGGGAAAGAAAACTGTTTTTT.

The chain carries TRBV4-3 and TRBJ2-2, with 7 bases fitting TRBD2. The CDR3 is 14 amino acids. The trim removed 8 bases at V and 0 bases at J, leaving 3 bases unmatched. Per germline, CDR1 LGHNA and CDR2 YSLEER. CDR3: CASGLAANTGELFF. In DNA form, the CDR3 reads TGCGCCAGCGGTCTAGCGGCGAACACCGGGGAGCTGTTTTTT.

This clone was seen repeatedly, ten times or more. J is TRBJ2-2 and V is TRBV18, with TRBD2 matching 13 bases. The CDR3 totals 16 residues. J gave up 7 bases and V 3 bases, and 5 bases lay outside the gene matches. Per the germline V gene, CDR1 is KGHSH and CDR2 is LQKENI. The CDR3 DNA follows: TGTGCCAGCTCACCGGGACTAGCGGGAACAAACGGGGAGCTGTTTTTT. Its translation: CASSPGLAGTNGELFF.

This clone was counted a few times. J is TRBJ2-1 and V is TRBV11-1; D unresolved. CDR1 and CDR2 from the germline V gene are SGHAT and FQDESV (reference sequence). Trimming removed 5 bases from V and 3 bases from J, with 8 bases in between. The CDR3 is 13 residues long. DNA for the CDR3: TGTGCCAGCAGCAACCAGGTCTACAATGAGCAGTTCTTC. Amino acids: CASSNQVYNEQFF.

In its sample, this clone was seen a few times. The gene calls are TRBV5-1 and TRBJ2-7; 9 positions match TRBD2. The CDR3 spans 15 residues. J gave up 5 bases and V 0 bases, and 6 bases lay outside the gene matches. The germline CDR1 and CDR2 sequences are SGHRS and YFSETQ. The CDR3 sequence: CASSLVGTSPNEQYF. In DNA, the CDR3 is TGCGCCAGCAGCTTGGTGGGGACTAGCCCCAACGAGCAGTACTTC.

This chain connects TRBV6-6 to TRBJ2-4; TRBD1 matches at 7 bases. V was clipped by 6 bases and J by 0 bases; unmatched bases: 11. Germline V gives CDR1 MNHNY, CDR2 SVGAGI (reference sequence). The CDR3 is 17 amino acids. The CDR3 nucleotides are TGTGCCAGCAGCCGAATACAGGGGACCCTAGCCAAAAACATTCAGTACTTC. As protein: CASSRIQGTLAKNIQYF.

The V gene is TRBV5-1, the J gene TRBJ1-1; D is perhaps TRBD1 (6 bases). Trimming cost V 1 base and J 1 base, with 8 bases left between them. CDR3 length: 14 residues. Per the germline V gene, CDR1 is SGHRS and CDR2 is YFSETQ. This CDR3 reads CASSLQGTNTEAFF. CDR3 bases: TGCGCCAGCAGCTTGCAGGGGACGAACACTGAAGCTTTCTTT. Full variable domain (outside the CDR3, taken from reference TRBV5-1 and TRBJ1-1): KAGVTQTPRYLIKTRGQQVTLSCSPISGHRSVSWYQQTPGQGLQFLFEYFSETQRNKGNFPGRFSGRQFSNSRSEMNVSTLELGDSALYLCASSLQGTNTEAFFGQGTRLTVV.

This chain links TRBV7-9 with TRBJ1-5; tentative D call: TRBD1 (5 bases). CDR1 and CDR2 from the germline V gene are SEHNR and FQNEAQ (reference sequence). The CDR3 is 14 amino acids. V was trimmed by 7 bases and J by 2 bases, leaving 12 bases between them. The CDR3 protein is CASTSSGGNQPQHF. The CDR3 bases are TGTGCCAGCACCTCGTCGGGGGGCAATCAGCCCCAGCATTTT. The full variable domain, in which reference TRBV7-9 and TRBJ1-5 provide the parts outside the CDR3, is DTGVSQNPRHKITKRGQNVTFRCDPISEHNRLYWYRQTLGQGPEFLTYFQNEAQLEKSRLLSDRFSAERPKGSFSTLEIQRTEQGDSAMYLCASTSSGGNQPQHFGDGTRLSIL.

V and J are TRBV6-5 and TRBJ2-5, with 7 bases that match TRBD1. J lost 2 bases, V lost 1 base, and 1 base had no gene match. Germline V gene data show CDR1 as MNHEY and CDR2 as SVGAGI. The CDR3 totals 14 residues. CDR3: CASSYYRGQETQYF. The CDR3 region has the DNA TGTGCCAGCAGTTACTACAGGGGACAAGAGACCCAGTACTTC.